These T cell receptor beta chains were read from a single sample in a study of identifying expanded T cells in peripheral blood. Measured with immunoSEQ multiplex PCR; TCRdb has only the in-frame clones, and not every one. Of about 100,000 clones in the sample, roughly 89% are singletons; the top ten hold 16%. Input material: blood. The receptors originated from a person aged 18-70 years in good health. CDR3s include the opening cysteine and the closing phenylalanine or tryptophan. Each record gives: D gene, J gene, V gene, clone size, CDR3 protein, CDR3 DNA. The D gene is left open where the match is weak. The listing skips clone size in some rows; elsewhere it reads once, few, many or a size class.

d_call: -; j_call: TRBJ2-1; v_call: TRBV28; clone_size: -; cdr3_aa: CASSQNRAPSNEQFF; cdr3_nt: TGTGCCAGCAGTCAGAACAGGGCACCTAGCAATGAGCAGTTCTTC
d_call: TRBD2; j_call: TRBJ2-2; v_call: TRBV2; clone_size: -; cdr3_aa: CASDPEVAGGNTGELFF; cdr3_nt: TGTGCCAGCGACCCCGAGGTGGCGGGGGGGAACACCGGGGAGCTGTTTTTT
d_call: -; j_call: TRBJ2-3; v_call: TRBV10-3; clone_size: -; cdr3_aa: CAISDPGQRTDTQYF; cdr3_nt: TGTGCCATCAGTGACCCGGGGCAAAGGACAGATACGCAGTATTTT
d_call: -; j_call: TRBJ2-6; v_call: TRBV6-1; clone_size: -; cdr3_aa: CASSGSEGSYSGANVLTF; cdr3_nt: TGTGCCAGCAGTGGATCCGAGGGGAGCTACTCTGGGGCCAACGTCCTGACTTTC
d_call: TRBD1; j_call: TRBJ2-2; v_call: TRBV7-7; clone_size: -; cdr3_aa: CASSSGQGATGELFF; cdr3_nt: TGTGCCAGCAGCTCGGGACAGGGGGCGACCGGGGAGCTGTTTTTT
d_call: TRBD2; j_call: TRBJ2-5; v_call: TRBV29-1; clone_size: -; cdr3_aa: CSVLSGEETQYF; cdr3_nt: TGCAGCGTTCTTAGCGGGGAAGAGACCCAGTACTTC
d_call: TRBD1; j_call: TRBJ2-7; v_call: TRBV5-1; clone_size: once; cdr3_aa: CASSQDRAAYEQYF; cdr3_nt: TGCGCCAGCAGCCAGGACAGGGCGGCCTACGAGCAGTACTTC
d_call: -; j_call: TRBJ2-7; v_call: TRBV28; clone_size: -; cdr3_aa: CASSLCSGFLSLVCEQYF; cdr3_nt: TGTGCCAGCAGTTTATGCTCAGGTTTCCTTTCTTTAGTTTGCGAGCAGTACTTC
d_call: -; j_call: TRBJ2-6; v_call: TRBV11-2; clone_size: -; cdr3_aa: CATQPLSDGANVLTF; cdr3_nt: TGTGCCACACAGCCCCTCTCAGATGGGGCCAACGTCCTGACTTTC
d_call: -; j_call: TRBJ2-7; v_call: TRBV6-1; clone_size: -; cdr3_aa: CASSEEVSAYEQYF; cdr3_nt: TGTGCCAGCAGTGAAGAGGTATCAGCGTACGAGCAGTACTTC
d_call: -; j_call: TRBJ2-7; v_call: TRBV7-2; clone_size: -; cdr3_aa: CASSFSYEQYF; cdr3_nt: TGTGCCAGCAGCTTTTCCTACGAGCAGTACTTC
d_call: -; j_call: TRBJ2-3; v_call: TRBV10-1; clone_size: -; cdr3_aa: CASSERGGLGYTQYF; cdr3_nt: TGCGCCAGCAGTGAGAGGGGGGGGCTCGGGTATACGCAGTATTTT
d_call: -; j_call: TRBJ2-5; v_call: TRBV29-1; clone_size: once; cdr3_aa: CSVFLYQGETQYF; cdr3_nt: TGCAGCGTTTTTCTCTACCAGGGAGAGACCCAGTACTTC
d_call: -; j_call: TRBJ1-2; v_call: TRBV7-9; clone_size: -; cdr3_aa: CASSLNFYGYTF; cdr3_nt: TGTGCCAGCAGCTTAAACTTCTATGGCTACACCTTC
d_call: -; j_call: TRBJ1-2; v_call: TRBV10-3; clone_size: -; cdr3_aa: CAISESQGNYGYTF; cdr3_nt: TGTGCCATCAGTGAGTCGCAGGGGAACTATGGCTACACCTTC
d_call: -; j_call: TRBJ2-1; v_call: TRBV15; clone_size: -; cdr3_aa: CATSGGDTHNEQFF; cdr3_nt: TGTGCCACCAGCGGTGGGGACACACACAATGAGCAGTTCTTC
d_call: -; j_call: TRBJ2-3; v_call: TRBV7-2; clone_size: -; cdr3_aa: CASSFIWGMSDTQYF; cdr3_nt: TGTGCCAGCAGCTTCATTTGGGGCATGTCAGATACGCAGTATTTT
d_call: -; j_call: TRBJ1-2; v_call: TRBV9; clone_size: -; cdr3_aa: CASSVGGQIYGYTF; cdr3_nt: TGTGCCAGCAGCGTAGGGGGGCAGATCTATGGCTACACCTTC
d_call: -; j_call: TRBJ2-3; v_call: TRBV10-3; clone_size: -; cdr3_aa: CAISGGRGDTQYF; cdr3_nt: TGTGCCATCAGCGGGGGTCGAGGAGATACGCAGTATTTT
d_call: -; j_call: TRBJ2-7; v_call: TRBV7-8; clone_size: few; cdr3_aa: CASSPSSYEQYF; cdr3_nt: TGTGCCAGCAGCCCGAGCTCCTACGAGCAGTACTTC
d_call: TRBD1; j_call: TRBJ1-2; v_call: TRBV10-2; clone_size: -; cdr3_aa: CASSGSGQGMYGYTF; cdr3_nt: TGCGCCAGCAGTGGGTCGGGACAGGGAATGTATGGCTACACCTTC
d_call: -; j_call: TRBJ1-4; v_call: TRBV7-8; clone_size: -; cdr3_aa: CASSLRRFRQDLTGANEKLFF; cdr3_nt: TGTGCCAGCAGCTTGCGGAGGTTTAGACAGGACCTAACGGGGGCTAATGAAAAACTGTTTTTT
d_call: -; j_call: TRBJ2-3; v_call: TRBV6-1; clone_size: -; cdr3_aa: CASSERSWISTDTQYF; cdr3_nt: TGTGCCAGCAGTGAAAGGTCTTGGATTAGCACAGATACGCAGTATTTT
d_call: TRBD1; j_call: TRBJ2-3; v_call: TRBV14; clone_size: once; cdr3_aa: CASSKRAGGIDTQYF; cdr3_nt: TGTGCCAGCAGCAAGAGGGCAGGGGGCATCGATACGCAGTATTTT
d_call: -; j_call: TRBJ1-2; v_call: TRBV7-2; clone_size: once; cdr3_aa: CASRARRVRGYTF; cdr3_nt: TGTGCCAGCCGGGCTCGGAGGGTACGGGGCTACACCTTC
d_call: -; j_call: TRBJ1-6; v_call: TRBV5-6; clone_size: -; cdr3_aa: CASRLSSYNSPLHF; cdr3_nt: TGTGCCAGCCGTCTTAGCTCCTATAATTCACCCCTCCACTTT
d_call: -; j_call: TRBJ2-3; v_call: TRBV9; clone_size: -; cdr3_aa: CASSVVGGADTQYF; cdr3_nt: TGTGCCAGCAGCGTAGTCGGGGGCGCAGATACGCAGTATTTT
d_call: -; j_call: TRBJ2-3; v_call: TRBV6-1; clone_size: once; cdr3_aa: CASSDPGGDRWGTDTQYF; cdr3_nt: TGTGCCAGCAGTGATCCTGGGGGTGACAGGTGGGGCACAGATACGCAGTATTTT
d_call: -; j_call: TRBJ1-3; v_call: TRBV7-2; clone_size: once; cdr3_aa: CASSYNGNTIYF; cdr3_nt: TGTGCCAGCAGCTATAACGGAAACACCATATATTTT
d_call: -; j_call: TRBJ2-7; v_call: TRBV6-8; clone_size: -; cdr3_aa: CASSCTRPYEQYF; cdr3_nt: TGTGCCAGCAGTTGTACTCGGCCCTACGAGCAGTACTTC
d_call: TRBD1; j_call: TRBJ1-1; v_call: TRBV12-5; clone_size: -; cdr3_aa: CASGLTPTGREVVAEAFF; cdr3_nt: TGTGCTAGTGGTTTGACCCCGACAGGGAGGGAGGTGGTCGCTGAAGCTTTCTTT
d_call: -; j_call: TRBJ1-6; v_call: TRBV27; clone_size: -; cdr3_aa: CASSLRDGWGTYNSPLHF; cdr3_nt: TGTGCCAGCAGTTTAAGGGACGGTTGGGGTACCTATAATTCACCCCTCCACTTT
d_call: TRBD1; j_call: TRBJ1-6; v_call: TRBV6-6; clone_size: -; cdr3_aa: CASSGTDNSPLHF; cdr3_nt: TGTGCCAGCAGCGGGACAGATAATTCACCCCTCCACTTT
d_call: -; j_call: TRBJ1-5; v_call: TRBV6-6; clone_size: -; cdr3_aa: CASYRGEHQPQHF; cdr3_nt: TGTGCCAGCTACCGAGGGGAGCATCAGCCCCAGCATTTT
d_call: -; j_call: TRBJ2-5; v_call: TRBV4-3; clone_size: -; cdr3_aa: CASSPHRQFGETQYF; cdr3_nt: TGCGCCAGCAGCCCCCATCGACAGTTTGGGGAGACCCAGTACTTC
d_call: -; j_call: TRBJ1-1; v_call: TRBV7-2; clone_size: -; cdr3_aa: CASSSGRGTEAFF; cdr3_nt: TGTGCCAGCAGCTCGGGACGGGGCACTGAAGCTTTCTTT
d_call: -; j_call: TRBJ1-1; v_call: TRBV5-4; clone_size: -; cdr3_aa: CASSLSGTEAFF; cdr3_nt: TGTGCCAGCAGCTTGTCCGGCACTGAAGCTTTCTTT
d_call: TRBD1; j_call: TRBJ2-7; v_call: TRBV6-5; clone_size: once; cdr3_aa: CASSFTGTGGYEQYF; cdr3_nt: TGTGCCAGCAGTTTTACCGGGACAGGGGGCTACGAGCAGTACTTC
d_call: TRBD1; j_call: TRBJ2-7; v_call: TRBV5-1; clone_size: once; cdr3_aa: CASTATGQGAYEQYF; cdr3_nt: TGCGCCAGCACGGCGACGGGACAGGGGGCCTACGAGCAGTACTTC
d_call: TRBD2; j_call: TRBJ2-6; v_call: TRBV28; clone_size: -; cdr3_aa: CASSGLSGGAGAGANVLTF; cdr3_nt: TGTGCCAGCAGTGGATTAAGCGGGGGGGCCGGAGCTGGGGCCAACGTCCTGACTTTC